These T cell receptor beta chains were read from a single sample in a study of cytomegalovirus exposure and HLA in healthy donors. Produced via immunoSEQ multiplex PCR; TCRdb's table is partial and in-frame only. The sample contains 100,000 to 150,000 clones, roughly 93% of which appear only once. The sequencing sample was made of PBMCs. The receptors derive from a woman between 18 and 29 years old in good health and CMV-seronegative. Both conserved end residues are part of each CDR3. D genes are given only for firm matches. Size is omitted from some rows. Given values are once, few, many or a class for expanded clones.

>TRBD2|.|TRBV7-2|TRBJ2-7
CASRAGRSSYEQYF
TGTGCCAGCAGAGCGGGACGCAGCTCCTACGAGCAGTACTTC
>.|once|TRBV5-1|TRBJ2-5
CASSATGRYQETQYF
TGCGCCAGCAGCGCGACAGGGAGGTACCAAGAGACCCAGTACTTC
>TRBD2|.|TRBV10-2|TRBJ2-7
CASGPGRAEQYF
TGCGCCAGCGGCCCGGGGAGGGCTGAGCAGTACTTC
>TRBD1|.|TRBV7-9|TRBJ2-7
CASSFTTNRGSIHEQYF
TGTGCCAGCAGCTTCACGACTAACAGGGGCTCGATCCACGAGCAGTACTTC
>TRBD1|.|TRBV5-1|TRBJ2-7
CASSLTGTGYQAYEQYF
TGCGCCAGCAGCTTAACCGGGACAGGGTATCAGGCCTACGAGCAGTACTTC
>.|.|TRBV5-1|TRBJ1-2
CASSEDTDYGYTF
TGCGCCAGCAGCGAGGACACAGACTATGGCTACACCTTC
>TRBD2|.|TRBV5-1|TRBJ2-3
CASGLAGASTDTQYF
TGCGCCAGCGGACTAGCGGGGGCTAGCACAGATACGCAGTATTTT
>.|.|TRBV6-5|TRBJ1-3
CASSYRRAGNTIYF
TGTGCCAGCAGTTACCGCAGAGCGGGAAACACCATATATTTT
>.|.|TRBV5-1|TRBJ2-7
CASSLAAGFNYEQYF
TGCGCCAGCAGCTTGGCGGCAGGGTTTAACTACGAGCAGTACTTC
>TRBD2|.|TRBV9|TRBJ2-7
CASSAGTSRFEQYF
TGTGCCAGCAGCGCCGGGACTAGTAGGTTCGAGCAGTACTTC
>TRBD2|once|TRBV4-1|TRBJ2-3
CASGSGGLGTQYF
TGCGCCAGCGGTAGCGGGGGTTTGGGTACGCAGTATTTT
>TRBD1|.|TRBV29-1|TRBJ2-7
CSASDRGLYEQYF
TGCAGCGCCTCGGACAGGGGGCTCTACGAGCAGTACTTC
>TRBD2|.|TRBV27|TRBJ2-1
CASSLDPSGAYNEQFF
TGTGCCAGCAGTTTAGACCCTAGCGGGGCATACAATGAGCAGTTCTTC
>.|.|TRBV2|TRBJ1-2
CASRGDNDGYTF
TGTGCCAGCAGGGGGGACAACGATGGCTACACCTTC
>.|.|TRBV9|TRBJ2-2
CASSPQGPGELFF
TGTGCCAGCAGCCCCCAGGGGCCCGGGGAGCTGTTTTTT
>.|.|TRBV28|TRBJ2-1
CASSFSRAEQFF
TGTGCCAGCAGTTTCTCCAGAGCGGAGCAGTTCTTC
>.|.|TRBV4-1|TRBJ1-6
CASSQVGVPSSYNSPLHF
TGCGCCAGCAGCCAGGTCGGAGTGCCGAGCTCCTATAATTCACCCCTCCACTTT
>.|once|TRBV18|TRBJ2-3
CASSMGTADTQYF
TGTGCCAGCTCGATGGGCACGGCAGATACGCAGTATTTT
>TRBD2|.|TRBV9|TRBJ2-3
CASSVGAGGSTDTQYF
TGTGCCAGCAGCGTAGGGGCGGGGGGGAGCACAGATACGCAGTATTTT
>.|.|TRBV30|TRBJ1-6
CAWSTNLYTSPLHF
TGTGCCTGGAGCACCAATCTCTATACTTCACCCCTCCACTTT
>TRBD2|.|TRBV7-9|TRBJ2-2
CASSSSAGGANTGELFF
TGTGCCAGCAGCTCGAGCGCGGGGGGGGCGAACACCGGGGAGCTGTTTTTT
>TRBD1|.|TRBV19|TRBJ2-1
CASRTGYNEQFF
TGTGCCAGTAGGACAGGGTACAATGAGCAGTTCTTC
>.|.|TRBV5-1|TRBJ1-1
CASSYGGDTEAFF
TGCGCCAGCAGCTATGGAGGGGACACTGAAGCTTTCTTT
>.|.|TRBV2|TRBJ1-1
CASSVGLVGLEAFF
TGTGCCAGCAGTGTAGGCCTAGTCGGGTTGGAAGCTTTCTTT
>.|.|TRBV30|TRBJ2-7
CAWSLGLEQYF
TGTGCCTGGAGTCTCGGTCTCGAGCAGTACTTC
>TRBD1|.|TRBV9|TRBJ2-7
CASSAGQGRDEQYF
TGTGCCAGCAGCGCGGGACAGGGTCGCGACGAGCAGTACTTC
>TRBD1|.|TRBV5-1|TRBJ2-1
CASSRGTGTSYNEQFF
TGCGCCAGCAGCCGGGGGACAGGTACCTCCTACAATGAGCAGTTCTTC
>.|.|TRBV6-5|TRBJ1-1
CASSYSLYIINTEAFF
TGTGCCAGCAGTTACTCGCTGTACATTATCAACACTGAAGCTTTCTTT
>.|.|TRBV6-5|TRBJ1-2
CACYQANYGYTF
TGTGCCTGCTACCAAGCTAACTATGGCTACACCTTC
>TRBD2|.|TRBV5-1|TRBJ2-3
CASSSPLRTSGGAHGTDTQYF
TGCGCCAGCAGCTCCCCGCTGCGGACTAGCGGGGGGGCCCATGGCACAGATACGCAGTATTTT
>.|few|TRBV10-2|TRBJ1-5
CASRGRVNQPQHF
TGCGCCAGCAGGGGGCGAGTCAATCAGCCCCAGCATTTT
>TRBD1|few|TRBV29-1|TRBJ1-6
CSVVGQGNSPLHF
TGCAGCGTTGTCGGACAGGGAAATTCACCCCTCCACTTT
>TRBD2|.|TRBV5-1|TRBJ2-5
CASSAASGGPQETQYF
TGCGCCAGCAGCGCGGCTAGCGGGGGGCCGCAAGAGACCCAGTACTTC
>TRBD1|once|TRBV28|TRBJ1-5
CASSHRGGGNQPQHF
TGTGCCAGCAGCCACAGGGGAGGTGGCAATCAGCCCCAGCATTTT
>.|.|TRBV28|TRBJ2-3
CASSLATSTDTQYF
TGTGCCAGCAGTCTCGCGACTAGCACAGATACGCAGTATTTT
>.|.|TRBV27|TRBJ2-2
CASSLTAGELFF
TGTGCCAGCAGTTTAACGGCCGGGGAGCTGTTTTTT
>.|.|TRBV5-1|TRBJ2-3
CASSFRGSGSSDTQYF
TGCGCCAGCAGCTTTAGGGGCAGCGGGTCGAGCGATACGCAGTATTTT
>TRBD2|.|TRBV30|TRBJ2-1
CAWSSGSNEQFF
TGTGCCTGGAGCAGCGGGAGCAATGAGCAGTTCTTC
>TRBD2|.|TRBV9|TRBJ2-2
CASSQRSGGVDTGELFF
TGTGCCAGCAGCCAGCGTAGCGGGGGGGTCGACACCGGGGAGCTGTTTTTT
>.|.|TRBV5-1|TRBJ1-2
CASSLDRMGYTF
TGCGCCAGCAGCTTGGACAGGATGGGCTACACCTTC
>.|.|TRBV6-5|TRBJ2-5
CASSYFTGFGETQYF
TGTGCCAGCAGTTACTTTACAGGGTTCGGAGAGACCCAGTACTTC
>TRBD1|.|TRBV5-1|TRBJ1-4
CASSLGDRPSTNEKLFF
TGCGCCAGCAGCTTGGGGGACAGGCCGTCAACTAATGAAAAACTGTTTTTT
>TRBD1|.|TRBV5-1|TRBJ1-4
CASSTGGGEKLFF
TGCGCCAGCAGCACAGGGGGGGGTGAAAAACTGTTTTTT
>.|.|TRBV7-9|TRBJ1-5
CATSGGNTNQPQHF
TGTGCCACCAGCGGGGGCAATACCAATCAGCCCCAGCATTTT
>TRBD1|few|TRBV2|TRBJ1-4
CASRRQGNEKLFF
TGTGCCAGCCGGCGACAGGGAAATGAAAAACTGTTTTTT
>TRBD2|.|TRBV27|TRBJ2-3
CASSLTGGSGPDTQYF
TGTGCCAGCAGTTTAACTGGCGGGAGTGGCCCAGATACGCAGTATTTT
>.|.|TRBV5-6|TRBJ2-1
CASSLVVAAAYNEQFF
TGTGCCAGCAGCTTGGTGGTAGCGGCGGCCTACAATGAGCAGTTCTTC
>.|.|TRBV4-1|TRBJ1-2
CASSHPRGNYGYTF
TGCGCCAGCAGCCATCCAAGGGGAAACTATGGCTACACCTTC
>.|.|TRBV19|TRBJ2-5
CASQGETQYF
TGTGCCAGCCAGGGGGAGACCCAGTACTTC
>TRBD2|once|TRBV30|TRBJ2-1
CAWELAGAYNEQFF
TGTGCCTGGGAACTAGCGGGGGCCTACAATGAGCAGTTCTTC
>.|.|TRBV4-1|TRBJ1-1
CASSQVSFTEAFF
TGCGCCAGCAGCCAAGTATCGTTTACTGAAGCTTTCTTT
>TRBD1|once|TRBV4-1|TRBJ1-2
CASSQIPGQGSYGYTF
TGCGCCAGCAGCCAGATACCGGGACAGGGAAGCTATGGCTACACCTTC
>.|.|TRBV2|TRBJ2-1
CASSELNNEQFF
TGTGCCAGCAGTGAACTAAACAATGAGCAGTTCTTC
>TRBD1|.|TRBV4-1|TRBJ2-7
CASSHEPGQASYEQYF
TGCGCCAGCAGCCACGAACCGGGACAGGCTTCCTACGAGCAGTACTTC
>TRBD2|.|TRBV19|TRBJ2-1
CASSITSGSATYNEQFF
TGTGCCAGTAGTATAACTAGCGGATCGGCTACCTACAATGAGCAGTTCTTC
>.|.|TRBV7-8|TRBJ2-7
CASSGTGRPYEQYF
TGTGCCAGCAGCGGTACAGGACGCCCATACGAGCAGTACTTC
>.|.|TRBV6-6|TRBJ2-1
CASSYPGRGEEQFF
TGTGCCAGCAGTTACCCAGGCAGGGGGGAAGAGCAGTTCTTC
>TRBD2|.|TRBV5-8|TRBJ2-1
CASSPGQLANGGEQFF
TGTGCCAGCAGCCCCGGCCAACTAGCGAACGGAGGTGAGCAGTTCTTC
>.|.|TRBV6-6|TRBJ2-1
CASSQTTPGNNEQFF
TGTGCCAGCAGTCAGACTACCCCGGGTAACAATGAGCAGTTCTTC
>TRBD2|.|TRBV28|TRBJ2-7
CASRPGLAVHEQYF
TGTGCCAGCAGACCCGGACTAGCGGTCCACGAGCAGTACTTC